This T cell receptor (beta chain) was sequenced for a study of blood T cell repertoires in COVID-19. Overall study context: PBMCs, B-cell-depleted T cells, or T cells provided the cDNA or gDNA that made up the material.

This clone was recorded a few times. The length of the CDR3 is 14 residues. The ends were cut back, 4 bases at V and 2 bases at J, with 11 bases in the middle. Per the germline V gene, CDR1 is SNHLY and CDR2 is FYNNEI. Original processing methods: Reference gene primers were amplified, and this amplification served to estimate nucleated cell counts. The data were produced by immunoSEQ multiplex PCR, yet TCRdb's version contains in-frame clones alone and is incomplete. V, J and clone size reflect that table, while D and trimming were determined from the DNA. Here the sample spans some 400,000 clones, about 88% being singletons.

This chain uses TRBV2 with TRBJ1-1; D is undetermined. The sequence was collected from a human donor in a cohort sampled during active COVID-19. The source material was peripheral blood. The CDR3 spells CASSVRQLNTEAFF. CDR3 DNA sequence: TGTGCCAGCAGTGTCAGGCAGCTAAACACTGAAGCTTTCTTT.